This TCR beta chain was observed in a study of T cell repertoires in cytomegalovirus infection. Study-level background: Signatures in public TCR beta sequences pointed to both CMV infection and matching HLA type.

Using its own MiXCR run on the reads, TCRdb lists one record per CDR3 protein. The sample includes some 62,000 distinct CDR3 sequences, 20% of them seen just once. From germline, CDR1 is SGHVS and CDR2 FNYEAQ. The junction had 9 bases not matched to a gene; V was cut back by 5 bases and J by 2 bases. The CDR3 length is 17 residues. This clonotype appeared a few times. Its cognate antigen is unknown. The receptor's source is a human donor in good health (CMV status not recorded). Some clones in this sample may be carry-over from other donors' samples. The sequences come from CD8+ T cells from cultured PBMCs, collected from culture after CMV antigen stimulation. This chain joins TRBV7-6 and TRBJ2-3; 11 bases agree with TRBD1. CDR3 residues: CASSTPRTGGYTDTQYF. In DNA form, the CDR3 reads TGTGCCAGCAGCACACCAAGGACAGGGGGCTACACAGATACGCAGTATTTT.